This T cell receptor beta chain was found in a study of blood T cells in healthy people across ages (dated by TCRdb to the mid-2010s). Study-level background: In model experiments, template switching captured roughly one uniquely barcoded TCR beta cDNA molecule for every two T cells. For two donors (one aged 18 to 29 and one aged 80 or older), the study analyzed two additional independent replicas of 1 million unique cDNA reads from the same blood draw. The study measured age-related changes in TCR beta repertoire diversity using deep sequencing normalized with unique cDNA molecular identifiers. Four age groups were formed from the donors: young (average around 15 years), middle-aged (less than 40), aged (62) and long-lived (around 80). Donors of different ages were randomly distributed across sequencing lanes to avoid experimental bias.

The receptor library was made with 5' RACE. TCRdb lists the instrument as Illumina HiSeq 2500. A second about 7 to 11 cycle PCR used a sample-barcoded 5' primer and a J-beta primer mix. Each TCR beta cDNA molecule received a unique molecular identifier from a template-switch 5' adaptor carrying 12 random nucleotides. At least 2.5 million CDR3-containing paired-end reads were obtained from each sample. First-strand cDNA synthesis was performed from all RNA using the Mint cDNA synthesis kit, with priming by a TRBC-specific oligonucleotide. Following uracil-DNA glycosylase treatment, a first 18-cycle PCR with universal primers M1SS and BC2_uni_R was performed on all cDNA. The authors' analysis ran thus. Normalization of each sample was performed by random selection of 1 million high-quality reads, each carrying a distinct molecular identifier. Reads with shared molecular identifiers were discarded instead of being binned into consensus sequences. MiTCR, with a Q25 quality threshold and the strictest error-elimination algorithm, was used for CDR3 identification, clonotype clustering and error correction. A nonparametric unseen species model with Euler transformation was used to estimate a lower bound on total TCR beta diversity. TCRdb reprocessed the public reads (quality trimming at Q25 with fastp, clone calling with MiXCR) and kept in-frame beta chains. Records with the same CDR3 protein are collapsed into one entry carrying the most frequent genes and DNA. These V and J calls derive from TCRdb rather than the authors' analysis. This sample comprises around 1,600,000 distinct CDR3 sequences, about 45% of them detected only once. Just over 4% of the sample lies in the top ten.

Systemically healthy Caucasian individuals from Russia, some 40 in total and aged about 6 to 90 years, were included as donors. Each donor gave about 11 milliliters of peripheral blood, drawn into EDTA-treated Vacutainer tubes. PBMCs were isolated by Ficoll-Paque density-gradient centrifugation, with at least 6 million obtained per sample. Trizol reagent was used to extract total RNA from PBMCs, with at least 6 micrograms per sample. The percentages of naive CD45RAhigh/CD27high T cells were determined by flow cytometry on a PBMC aliquot from every donor. Study-level results and caveats: Donor CMV infection status was unknown, potentially confounding age-related changes in expanded clonotypes. Bulk unsorted PBMC profiling prevented conclusive comparison of naive and antigen-experienced compartments. Total diversity estimates from one million sequenced T cells were considered lower bounds and underestimates. As age increased, observed TCR beta diversity per million T cells dropped in a roughly linear way, and a significant reduction was already evident by age 40. A strong correlation was found between observed TCR beta diversity and the percentage of naive T cells measured by flow cytometry. Compared with the aged group, the long-lived group had more naive CD4+ T cells, fewer expanded clones and increased TCR diversity, a pattern suggesting age selection.

The junction shows trimming of 3 bases on V and 5 bases on J, and the gene matches do not reach 7 bases of it. According to the germline V gene, CDR1 reads MGHRA and CDR2 reads YSYEKL. From the cysteine up to the phenylalanine, the CDR3 has a length of 16 residues. Here the CDR3 DNA is all that survives: 48 bases in frame from base 1. This clonotype showed up just a few times. Its antigen remains undetermined. Nothing much larger sits one base from this clone, and base qualities are not available. This sequence originates from a woman between 18 and 29 years old in good health. Specimen: blood. The chain uses TRBV4-1 and TRBJ2-1; the central 10 bases match TRBD1. The CDR3 reads as follows: CASSQPGTGVHNEQFF. The nucleotide sequence reads as follows: TGCGCCAGCAGCCAGCCAGGGACAGGGGTCCACAATGAGCAGTTCTTC.